This T cell receptor beta chain was sequenced during a study of T-cell reconstitution after alpha-beta-depleted transplantation in children. Study outcomes and limitations: It was surviving recipient T cells and thymic progenitors that gave some patients high TCRbeta diversity at day 60. Fresh T-cell production supplied most of the T-cell counts and diversity seen one year after transplant.

It was with unique molecular identifiers that the TCRbeta library was prepared. TCRdb ran MiXCR on the PCR reads and lists one entry per CDR3 protein. The sample carries 85,000 to 120,000 distinct CDR3 sequences, 7% to 8% recorded once. Points on this clonotype: No antigen is known for it.

Germline V lookup: CDR1 LGHNA, CDR2 YSLEER. V was trimmed by 3 bases and J by 5 bases, leaving 14 bases between them. The CDR3 has 15 residues. The chain employs TRBV4-3 and TRBJ1-5, with no clear D. Specimen: PBMCs, collected before TCRalphabeta/CD19-depleted stem cell transplant. The TCR was taken from a boy between 2 and 15 years old with acute lymphoblastic leukemia, due to receive a stem cell transplant. The CDR3: CASSQGAGPYQPQHF. Here the CDR3 DNA reads TGCGCCAGCAGCCAGGGCGCGGGCCCCTATCAGCCCCAGCATTTT.